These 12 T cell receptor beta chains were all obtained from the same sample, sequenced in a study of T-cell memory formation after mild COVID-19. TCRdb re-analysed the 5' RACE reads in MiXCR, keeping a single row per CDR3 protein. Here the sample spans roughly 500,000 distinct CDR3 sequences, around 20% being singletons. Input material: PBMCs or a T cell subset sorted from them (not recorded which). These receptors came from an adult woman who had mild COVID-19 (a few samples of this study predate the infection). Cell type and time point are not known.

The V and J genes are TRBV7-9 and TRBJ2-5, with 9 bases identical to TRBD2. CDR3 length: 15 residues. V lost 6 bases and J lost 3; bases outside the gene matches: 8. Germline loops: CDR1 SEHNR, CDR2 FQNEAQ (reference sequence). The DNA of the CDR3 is TGTGCCAGCAGAAGACAGCGGGGGGCAGAAGAGACCCAGTACTTC. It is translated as CASRRQRGAEETQYF.

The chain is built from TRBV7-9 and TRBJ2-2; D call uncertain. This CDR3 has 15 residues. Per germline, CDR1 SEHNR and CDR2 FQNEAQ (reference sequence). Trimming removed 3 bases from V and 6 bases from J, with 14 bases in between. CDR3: CASSFSLGPPGELFF. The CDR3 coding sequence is TGTGCCAGCAGCTTTTCTCTTGGACCACCCGGGGAGCTGTTTTTT.

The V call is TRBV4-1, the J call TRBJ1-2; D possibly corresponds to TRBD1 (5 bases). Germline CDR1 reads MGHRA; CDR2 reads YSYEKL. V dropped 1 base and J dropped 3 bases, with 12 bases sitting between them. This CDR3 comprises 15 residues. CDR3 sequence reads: CASSQVVTEDYGYTF. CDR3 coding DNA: TGCGCCAGCAGCCAAGTGGTGACAGAAGACTATGGCTACACCTTC.

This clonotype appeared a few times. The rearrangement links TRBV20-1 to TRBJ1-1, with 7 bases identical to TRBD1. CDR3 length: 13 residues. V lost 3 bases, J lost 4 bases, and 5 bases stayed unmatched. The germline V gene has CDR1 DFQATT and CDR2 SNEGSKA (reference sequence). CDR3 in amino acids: CSASKGAGTEAFF. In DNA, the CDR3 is TGCAGTGCTAGTAAGGGGGCAGGCACTGAAGCTTTCTTT.

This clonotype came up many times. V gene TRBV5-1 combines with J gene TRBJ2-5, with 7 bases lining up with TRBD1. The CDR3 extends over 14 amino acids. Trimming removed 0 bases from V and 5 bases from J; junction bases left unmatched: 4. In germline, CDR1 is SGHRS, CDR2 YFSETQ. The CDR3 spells CASSLGQGSETQYF. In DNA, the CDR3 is TGCGCCAGCAGCTTGGGACAGGGAAGTGAGACCCAGTACTTC.

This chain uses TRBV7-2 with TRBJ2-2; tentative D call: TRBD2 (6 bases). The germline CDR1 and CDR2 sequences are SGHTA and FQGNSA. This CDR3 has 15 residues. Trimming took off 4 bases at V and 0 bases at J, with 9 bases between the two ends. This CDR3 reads CASSSGLTNTGELFF. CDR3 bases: TGTGCCAGCAGCTCGGGACTTACGAACACCGGGGAGCTGTTTTTT.

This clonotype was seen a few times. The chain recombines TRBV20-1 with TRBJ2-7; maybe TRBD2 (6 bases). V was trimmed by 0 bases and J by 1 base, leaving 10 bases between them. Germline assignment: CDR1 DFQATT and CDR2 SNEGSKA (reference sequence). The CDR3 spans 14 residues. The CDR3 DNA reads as TGCAGTGCTAGAGACGGGAGACGGTCCTACGAGCAGTACTTC. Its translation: CSARDGRRSYEQYF.

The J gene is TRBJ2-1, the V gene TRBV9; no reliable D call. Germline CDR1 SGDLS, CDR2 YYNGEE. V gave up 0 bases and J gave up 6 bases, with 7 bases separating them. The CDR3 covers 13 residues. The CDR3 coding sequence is TGTGCCAGCAGCGTAGGTCTTAGCAATGAGCAGTTCTTC. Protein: CASSVGLSNEQFF.

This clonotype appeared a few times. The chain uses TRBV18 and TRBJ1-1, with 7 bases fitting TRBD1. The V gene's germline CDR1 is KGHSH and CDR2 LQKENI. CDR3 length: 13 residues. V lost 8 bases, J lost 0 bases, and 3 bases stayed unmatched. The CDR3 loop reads CASQGQMNTEAFF. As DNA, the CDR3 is TGTGCCAGCCAGGGACAGATGAACACTGAAGCTTTCTTT.

The CDR3 DNA reads as TGTGCCAGCAGCCAAGCAGGCTTGATGGCTGAAGCTTTCTTT. Translated: CASSQAGLMAEAFF. The chain uses TRBV3-1 and TRBJ1-1; no clear D. The CDR3 runs to 14 residues. Germline V gives CDR1 LGHDT, CDR2 YNNKEL (reference sequence). Deletions cut 1 base from V and 6 bases from J, with 12 bases between. Looking up the rest from reference TRBV3-1 and TRBJ1-1 gives the full variable domain: DTAVSQTPKYLVTQMGNDKSIKCEQNLGHDTMYWYKQDSKKFLKIMFSYNNKELIINETVPNRFSPKSPDKAHLNLHINSLELGDSAVYFCASSQAGLMAEAFFGQGTRLTVV.

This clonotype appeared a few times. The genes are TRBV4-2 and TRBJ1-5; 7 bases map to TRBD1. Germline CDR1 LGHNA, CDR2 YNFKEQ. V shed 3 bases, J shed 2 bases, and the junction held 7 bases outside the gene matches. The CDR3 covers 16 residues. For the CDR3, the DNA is TGTGCCAGCAGCCAGACAGGGATCGACGGCAATCAGCCCCAGCATTTT. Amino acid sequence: CASSQTGIDGNQPQHF.

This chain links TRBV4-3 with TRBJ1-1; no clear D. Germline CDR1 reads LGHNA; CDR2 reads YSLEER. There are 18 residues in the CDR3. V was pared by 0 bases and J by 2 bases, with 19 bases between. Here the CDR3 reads CASSQDLMETLPNTEAFF. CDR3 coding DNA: TGCGCCAGCAGCCAAGATCTTATGGAAACCCTCCCCAACACTGAAGCTTTCTTT.